This T cell receptor beta chain was sequenced for a study of blood T cell repertoires in COVID-19. Study overall: Sample material is recorded as cDNA or gDNA derived from T cells, B-cell-depleted T cells, or PBMCs.

Germline loops: CDR1 SGHNT, CDR2 YYREEE (reference sequence). The CDR3 loop spans 16 amino acids. V shed 4 bases and J 3 bases; nucleotides not matched to a gene: 11. Original handling: Researchers report that nucleated cell counts were estimated from reference gene primer amplification. Only in-frame clones appear in the TCRdb table, and some are missing; sequencing was by immunoSEQ multiplex PCR. The V and J calls and clone size come from that table; D and trimming were worked out from the DNA. The table lists about 55,000 clones, around 84% of them singletons. The chain uses TRBV5-4 and TRBJ1-2, with 8 bases fitting TRBD1. The sequenced sample was peripheral blood. The clonotype originates from a human donor in a cohort sampled during active or convalescent COVID-19. CDR3 sequence: CASSPGAGGIDYGYTF. CDR3 nucleotide sequence: TGTGCCAGCAGCCCGGGGGCAGGGGGCATAGACTATGGCTACACCTTC.